The 25 T cell receptor beta chains below all came from one sample that was sequenced in a study of T cells expressing NK-cell markers. Reanalyzing the 5' RACE reads, TCRdb keeps one entry per CDR3 protein, without DNA. The sample table sets out some 390,000 distinct CDR3 sequences. Sequenced input: blood T cells: a sorted CD56 or NKG2C T cell subset, CD4+ or CD8+ T cells, or bulk PBMC T cells (not recorded which). These receptor sequences come from a woman in her 50s in good health.

V is TRBV12-3 or TRBV12-4 and J is TRBJ2-4; TCRdb's assignment of TRBD2 cannot be checked, as there is no DNA. The CDR3 length is 14 residues. CDR3 protein: CASNQLAGKNIQYF.

This sequence joins TRBV6-2 or TRBV6-3 and TRBJ2-1; TCRdb outputs TRBD2, but without DNA this stays unchecked. Looked up from germline, CDR1 is MNHEY and CDR2 is SVGEGT. This CDR3 contains 13 residues. CDR3 sequence reads: CASRLAGASEQFF.

The rearrangement uses TRBV15 and TRBJ2-5; TCRdb designates TRBD2, a call that cannot be tested without DNA. This CDR3 has 13 amino acids. Germline loops: CDR1 LNHNV, CDR2 YYDKDF (reference sequence). The CDR3 region is CATSRDSQGGEYF.

The CDR3 reads CSARAGTGWDTQYF. The chain recombines TRBV20-1 with TRBJ2-3. CDR1 and CDR2 from the germline V gene are DFQATT and SNEGSKA (reference sequence). The length of the CDR3 is 14 residues.

The chain has TRBV7-8 and TRBJ1-6; TCRdb picks TRBD1, but there is no DNA to check that call. The germline V gene has CDR1 SGHVS and CDR2 FQNEAQ. This CDR3 has 15 residues. The CDR3 loop reads CASSFLRDYNSPLHF.

The chain combines TRBV5-1 with TRBJ1-1; TCRdb selects TRBD1, and the lack of DNA leaves this call unchecked. Germline-derived CDR1 and CDR2 are SGHRS and YFSETQ. CDR3 length: 15 amino acids. Here the CDR3 reads CASSGQGTLRTEAFF. Combining the CDR3 with reference TRBV5-1 and TRBJ1-1 gives the whole variable domain KAGVTQTPRYLIKTRGQQVTLSCSPISGHRSVSWYQQTPGQGLQFLFEYFSETQRNKGNFPGRFSGRQFSNSRSEMNVSTLELGDSALYLCASSGQGTLRTEAFFGQGTRLTVV.

This rearrangement joins TRBV7-9 to TRBJ2-5; the TCRdb D gene call, TRBD2, has no DNA to confirm it. This CDR3 contains 14 residues. Germline V gene data show CDR1 as SEHNR and CDR2 as FQNEAQ (reference sequence). This CDR3 is CASSRPLAQETQYF.

This rearrangement joins TRBV29-1 to TRBJ1-4; there is no DNA to check the TCRdb D call of TRBD1. This CDR3 region has 13 residues. The germline V gene encodes CDR1 SQVTM and CDR2 ANQGSEA. The CDR3: CSVAKGQEGKLFF.

The rearrangement joins TRBV20-1 to TRBJ2-1; TCRdb's assignment of TRBD2 cannot be checked, as there is no DNA. CDR1 DFQATT and CDR2 SNEGSKA come from the germline V gene (reference sequence). The CDR3 runs 13 residues. CDR3 residues: CSAEGPSDNEQFF.

This chain connects TRBV15 to TRBJ2-1; TCRdb proposes TRBD1, but this gene call is untestable without DNA. Germline V gene sequence: CDR1 LNHNV, CDR2 YYDKDF (reference sequence). The CDR3 has 16 amino acids. The CDR3 sequence: CATSRELRSLRGEQFF.

This chain joins TRBV6-1 and TRBJ2-2. CDR3 size: 14 residues. Germline V gene lookup returns CDR1 MNHNS and CDR2 SASEGT. CDR3: CASVTTTSTGELFF.

CDR3 region: CASSPLGQGYEQYF. This chain connects TRBV6-5 to TRBJ2-7; TCRdb's assignment of TRBD1 cannot be checked, as there is no DNA. From germline, CDR1 is MNHEY and CDR2 SVGAGI. The CDR3 covers 14 residues.

The chain couples TRBV11-2 to TRBJ2-1; lacking DNA, the TRBD2 call made by TCRdb goes unchecked. There are 16 residues in the CDR3. CDR1 is SGHAT, CDR2 FQNNGV, per germline. The CDR3 sequence: CASSLDWREILGEQFF.

The chain is built from TRBV12-3 or TRBV12-4 and TRBJ1-3. This CDR3 contains 16 residues. CDR3 in amino acids: CASSLEVGPGGNTIYF.

V gene TRBV29-1 combines with J gene TRBJ1-2. Per the germline V gene, CDR1 is SQVTM and CDR2 is ANQGSEA. This CDR3 spans 12 amino acids. This CDR3 reads CSIWTANYGYTF.

The rearrangement uses TRBV13 and TRBJ2-3; the TRBD2 assignment by TCRdb is unverifiable without DNA. Germline CDR1 and CDR2: PRHDT and FYEKMQ (reference sequence). The length of the CDR3 is 16 residues. The CDR3 sequence: CASSHLSGSGADTQYF.

The chain recombines TRBV15 with TRBJ1-2. This CDR3 contains 14 residues. CDR1 is LNHNV and CDR2 is YYDKDF in the germline V gene (reference sequence). This CDR3 reads CATSRGGINYGYTF.

This chain links TRBV14 with TRBJ2-5; TCRdb designates TRBD1, a call that cannot be tested without DNA. CDR3 length equals 14 residues. From germline, CDR1 is SGHDN and CDR2 FVKESK. The CDR3 loop reads CASSQVKGLETQYF. The full variable domain, in which reference TRBV14 and TRBJ2-5 provide the parts outside the CDR3, is EAGVTQFPSHSVIEKGQTVTLRCDPISGHDNLYWYRRVMGKEIKFLLHFVKESKQDESGMPNNRFLAERTGGTYSTLKVQPAELEDSGVYFCASSQVKGLETQYFGPGTRLLVL.

The chain is built from TRBV12-3 or TRBV12-4 and TRBJ2-3; there is no DNA to check the TCRdb D call of TRBD2. CDR3 length equals 15 residues. The CDR3 sequence is CASNNPPLEVDTQYF.

The chain has TRBV29-1 and TRBJ2-3; TCRdb picks TRBD2, but there is no DNA to check that call. Germline V gene lookup returns CDR1 SQVTM and CDR2 ANQGSEA. This CDR3 region has 12 residues. CDR3 sequence reads: CSVKREADTQYF.

The chain recombines TRBV6-5 with TRBJ2-6; the D call from TCRdb, TRBD1, cannot be confirmed without DNA. The CDR3 runs to 15 residues. Looked up from germline, CDR1 is MNHEY and CDR2 is SVGAGI. The CDR3 is CASSSDSGLANVLTF.

This chain uses TRBV12-3 or TRBV12-4 with TRBJ2-1; TCRdb picks TRBD1, but there is no DNA to check that call. The CDR3 is 13 residues long. CDR3: CASSLQGQGGTVF.

The chain couples TRBV3-1 to TRBJ2-1; the TRBD2 assignment by TCRdb is unverifiable without DNA. The CDR3 covers 16 residues. Germline values: CDR1 LGHDT, CDR2 YNNKEL (reference sequence). The CDR3 here is CASSLPVAGGNNEQFF.

The rearrangement uses TRBV19 and TRBJ2-1; with no DNA, the TCRdb D assignment of TRBD2 cannot be verified. CDR3 length equals 13 residues. The germline V gene encodes CDR1 LNHDA and CDR2 SQIVND (reference sequence). The CDR3 reads CASSTSGRSEQFF.

The rearrangement uses TRBV11-2 and TRBJ2-1. The CDR3 runs to 12 residues. Germline CDR1 and CDR2: SGHAT and FQNNGV. The CDR3 loop is CASSQKVGEQFF.